Below are 7 T cell receptor beta chains sequenced from a single sample in a study of blood T cell repertoires in COVID-19. The table came from immunoSEQ multiplex PCR; TCRdb's copy has only in-frame clones and leaves some out. The table records under 200,000 clones, approximately 88% of them present only once. Sequencing input: peripheral blood. These receptors originate from a woman aged 80 or over with active or convalescent COVID-19.

This chain connects TRBV6-5 to TRBJ1-4; 9 bases match TRBD1. The CDR3 runs to 14 residues. Per germline, CDR1 MNHEY and CDR2 SVGAGI. V shed 5 bases, J shed 8 bases, and the junction held 6 bases outside the gene matches. The CDR3 nucleotides read TGTGCCAGCAGTCGGACAGGGGAGGGGGAAAAACTGTTTTTT. Translating gives CASSRTGEGEKLFF.

This chain joins TRBV2 and TRBJ2-2; D may be TRBD1 (6 bases). Germline V CDR1 and CDR2: SNHLY, FYNNEI. V gave up 6 bases and J gave up 2 bases, with 10 bases separating them. CDR3 length: 14 amino acids. The DNA of the CDR3 is TGTGCCAGCAGACCCGGGACAAACACCGGGGAGCTGTTTTTT. Encoded protein: CASRPGTNTGELFF.

The gene calls are TRBV2 and TRBJ2-5; 10 bases agree with TRBD2. V shed 8 bases and J 5 bases; nucleotides not matched to a gene: 5. Germline V gene lookup returns CDR1 SNHLY and CDR2 FYNNEI. The CDR3 sequence is 13 residues long. The CDR3 here is CASASGGSETQYF. The CDR3 bases are TGTGCCAGCGCTAGCGGGGGTAGTGAGACCCAGTACTTC.

The rearrangement uses TRBV6-5 and TRBJ1-4; D ambiguous. This CDR3 comprises 14 residues. CDR1 and CDR2 (germline): MNHEY, SVGAGI. The V gene lost 4 bases and the J gene lost 10 bases, with 16 bases spanning the gap. The CDR3: CASSLGFAEGKLFF. The CDR3 region has the DNA TGTGCCAGCAGTTTAGGATTTGCAGAGGGAAAACTGTTTTTT.

This chain links TRBV10-3 with TRBJ1-2; D not resolved. Germline V gives CDR1 ENHRY, CDR2 SYGVKD. The CDR3 extends over 13 amino acids. Trimming removed 5 bases from V and 7 bases from J, with 14 bases in between. The CDR3 loop is CAISPQESRGYTF. In DNA form, the CDR3 reads TGTGCCATCAGTCCTCAGGAATCTCGTGGCTACACCTTC.

Concerning this clone: Additional DNA sequences in this sample encode the identical CDR3. The gene calls are TRBV5-1 and TRBJ1-2, with a possible D match to TRBD1 (5 bases). The CDR3 contains 12 residues. Germline V gene data show CDR1 as SGHRS and CDR2 as YFSETQ. Trimming pared 1 base from V and 5 bases from J, leaving 6 bases between. As DNA, the CDR3 is TGCGCCAGCAGCTTGACAGGTTATGGCTACACCTTC. It translates to CASSLTGYGYTF.

This rearrangement joins TRBV9 to TRBJ2-3; D is perhaps TRBD2 (6 bases). Germline-derived CDR1 and CDR2 are SGDLS and YYNGEE. V gave up 4 bases and J gave up 1 base, with 16 bases separating them. The CDR3 is 16 amino acids. DNA for the CDR3: TGTGCCAGCAGCTTCCCCTCGGTAGCGGGCACAGATACGCAGTATTTT. It is translated as CASSFPSVAGTDTQYF. The full variable domain, rest sourced from reference TRBV9 and TRBJ2-3, is DSGVTQTPKHLITATGQRVTLRCSPRSGDLSVYWYQQSLDQGLQFLIQYYNGEERAKGNILERFSAQQFPDLHSELNLSSLELGDSALYFCASSFPSVAGTDTQYFGPGTRLTVL.